This T cell receptor (beta chain) originates from a study of blood T cell repertoires in COVID-19. Overall study context: Samples taken during acute and convalescent COVID-19 were collected in the United States, Italy and Spain.

Germline CDR1 is SGHRS and CDR2 is YFSETQ. V was shortened by 0 bases and J by 1 base, with 17 bases between the two germline ends. The CDR3 is 18 amino acids. In the study's own analysis: Cell counts per sample came from amplifying reference gene primers. This table comes from immunoSEQ multiplex PCR, and its TCRdb copy is limited to in-frame clones, with some not included. Clonal size and the V and J genes are those of that table, whereas D and trimming came from the DNA. The table lists almost 85,000 clones, around 88% of them singletons. The source material was peripheral blood. This TCR derives from a man of 80 years or more with active or convalescent COVID-19. The V and J genes are TRBV5-1 and TRBJ2-4, with a tentative D call TRBD2 (5 bases). The CDR3 nucleotides read TGCGCCAGCAGCTTGGCCTCGGGGTGGGATGTGGCCAAAAACATTCAGTACTTC. Its protein is CASSLASGWDVAKNIQYF.